The source of this TCR beta chain is a study of blood T cell repertoires in COVID-19. Ten or more counts support this clone. Germline loops: CDR1 SGHRS, CDR2 YFSETQ. This CDR3 region has 14 residues. V shed 3 bases, J shed 3 bases, and the junction held 4 bases outside the gene matches. The assay was immunoSEQ multiplex PCR, and TCRdb's table has in-frame clones only and misses some. Of 250,000 or so clones in the sample, 82% were seen once. The V and J genes are TRBV5-1 and TRBJ2-7; 9 bases match TRBD1. Material for sequencing was peripheral blood. This sequence originates from an older woman with acute or convalescent COVID-19. The CDR3 here is CASSSLTGGYEQYF. Here the CDR3 DNA reads TGCGCCAGCAGCTCCCTGACAGGGGGCTACGAGCAGTACTTC.